The T cell receptor (beta chain) described here comes from a study of shared clonotypes between healthy human individuals. Libraries were prepared by immunoSEQ multiplex PCR; TCRdb keeps only in-frame clonotypes and omits some of them. The table includes around 2.1 million clones, approximately 95% detected once. The CDR3 covers 14 residues. The ends lost 4 bases at V and 2 bases at J; junction bases unmatched: 2. CDR1 is SQVTM, CDR2 ANQGSEA, per germline. The chain recombines TRBV29-1 with TRBJ2-7, with 13 bases lining up with TRBD2. This clonotype was sampled from a man aged 18 to 29 in good health. The sequenced sample was naive CD4+ T cells sorted from blood. Indicated subset: CD45RA+ positively selected. The CDR3 DNA sequence: TGCAGCGTTGCTACTAGCGGGGGGGCCTACGAGCAGTACTTC. Encoded protein: CSVATSGGAYEQYF.